A selection of T cell receptor beta chains follows, all from one sample in a study of PD-L1 blockade in urothelial cancer. Assay used: immunoSEQ multiplex PCR; TCRdb lists only in-frame clones, some missing. The repertoire holds 45,000 to 60,000 clones, with around 86% as singletons. Material: PBMCs, obtained around atezolizumab (anti-PD-L1) treatment. These receptors came from a man aged 50 to 59 with urothelial cancer. CDR3s include the opening cysteine and the closing phenylalanine or tryptophan. The D gene is left open where the match is weak. Rows give clone size only sometimes, using once, few, many, or a class for an expanded clone.

D gene	J gene	clone size	V gene	CDR3 DNA	CDR3 protein
.	TRBJ1-2	.	TRBV6-1	TGTGCCAGCCGCCAGGGCAGGAACAACCACTATGGCTACACCTTC	CASRQGRNNHYGYTF
.	TRBJ2-5	.	TRBV9	TGTGCCAGCAGCCAAACCCCTTCAGGGGAGACCCAGTACTTC	CASSQTPSGETQYF
.	TRBJ2-2	.	TRBV9	TGTGCCAGCAGCGTAGTGGGCAGGGCCAGCGGGGAGCTGTTTTTT	CASSVVGRASGELFF
TRBD1	TRBJ1-1	.	TRBV11-2	TGTGCCAGCAGCTCGGCTATAAGGACAGGGGGGGCTTTCTTT	CASSSAIRTGGAFF
TRBD1	TRBJ1-1	.	TRBV14	TGTGCCTGTGGGAAGGGGGCTTTGGGCACTGAAGCTTTCTTT	CACGKGALGTEAFF
.	TRBJ1-6	.	TRBV5-6	TGTGCCAGCAGCTTCCAGGTCAATTCACCCCTCCACTTT	CASSFQVNSPLHF
.	TRBJ1-1	.	TRBV4-2	TGTGCCAGCAGCCTGACAGATTTAAACACTGAAGCTTTCTTT	CASSLTDLNTEAFF
TRBD1	TRBJ1-5	.	TRBV18	TGTGCCAGCTCACCACAGGGGGCCAGCAATCAGCCCCAGCATTTT	CASSPQGASNQPQHF
TRBD1	TRBJ1-2	.	TRBV7-2	TGTGCCAGCAGCCCGCTAACAGGGGGTAACTATGGCTACACCTTC	CASSPLTGGNYGYTF
TRBD2	TRBJ2-5	.	TRBV2	TGTGCCAGCAGTGAAGGACTAGCGGGGCAAGAGACCCAGTACTTC	CASSEGLAGQETQYF
TRBD2	TRBJ2-1	.	TRBV10-1	TGCGCCAGCAGTTTGGGTGGCGGCGGGGGGTACAATGAGCAGTTCTTC	CASSLGGGGGYNEQFF
.	TRBJ1-2	.	TRBV5-8	TGTGCCAGCAGCCTAGACCTAGCGGCTAACTATGGCTACACCTTC	CASSLDLAANYGYTF
.	TRBJ2-2	.	TRBV30	TGTGCCTGGAGGCTACTAGGGGGGAACACCGGGGAGCTGTTTTTT	CAWRLLGGNTGELFF
TRBD2	TRBJ2-5	.	TRBV28	TGTGCCAGCAGTTTACTAGCGGGGGGGCAAGAGACCCAGTACTTC	CASSLLAGGQETQYF
.	TRBJ1-2	once	TRBV2	TGTGCCAGCACCGGTGGCTATGGCTACACCTTC	CASTGGYGYTF
.	TRBJ2-6	.	TRBV25-1	TGTGCCAGCAGTGAAATTCGTGGGGCCAACGTCCTGACTTTC	CASSEIRGANVLTF
.	TRBJ2-1	.	TRBV6-6	TGTGCCAGCAGTTATTTTGGACTTCCTCGCAATGAGCAGTTCTTC	CASSYFGLPRNEQFF
.	TRBJ2-7	.	TRBV14	TGTGCCAGCAGCCAATCCCCTAGGAACGAGCAGTACTTC	CASSQSPRNEQYF
.	TRBJ2-7	once	TRBV6-1	TGTGCCAGCACCCTACCAGGGTCCTACGAGCAGTACTTC	CASTLPGSYEQYF
TRBD1	TRBJ1-1	.	TRBV15	TGTGCCACCAGCAGAGTTTGGGACAGGAAAACTGAAGCTTTCTTT	CATSRVWDRKTEAFF
TRBD1	TRBJ1-4	.	TRBV5-1	TGCGCCAGCAGCCCCTCCCCCCCTACAGGGGTTAATGAAAAACTGTTTTTT	CASSPSPPTGVNEKLFF
TRBD1	TRBJ2-2	.	TRBV4-2	TGTGCCAGCAGCCAAGGGACAGGGGCCAACACCGGGGAGCTGTTTTTT	CASSQGTGANTGELFF
.	TRBJ1-3	few	TRBV18	TGTGCCAGCTCAGCTTCTCAGGGGCTGAAATCCGGAAACACCATATATTTT	CASSASQGLKSGNTIYF
.	TRBJ1-3	.	TRBV4-1	TGCGCCAGCAGGTCTACACCGGGGAACTCTGGAAACACCATATATTTT	CASRSTPGNSGNTIYF
.	TRBJ1-4	once	TRBV9	TGTGCCAGCAGCGTCGGATCAGGAGAAAAACTGTTTTTT	CASSVGSGEKLFF
TRBD2	TRBJ2-7	.	TRBV9	TGTGCCAGCAGCGTGGGGGCAGGGACTAGCGGGAGGGCCGTCTACGAGCAGTACTTC	CASSVGAGTSGRAVYEQYF
TRBD1	TRBJ1-2	.	TRBV10-1	TGCGCCAGCTCTACCGGGACAGGTGTTGAGGGCTACACCTTC	CASSTGTGVEGYTF
.	TRBJ1-6	.	TRBV6-5	TGTGCCAGCAGCCTCGGGGTTTATAATTCACCCCTCCACTTT	CASSLGVYNSPLHF
TRBD1	TRBJ2-1	.	TRBV9	TGTGCCAGCAGCGTAGCCGGAGAGGGGGCTTCCTACAATGAGCAGTTCTTC	CASSVAGEGASYNEQFF
.	TRBJ2-2	.	TRBV5-1	TGCGCCAGCAGCTTGACGGACACCGGGGAGCTGTTTTTT	CASSLTDTGELFF
TRBD2	TRBJ2-3	once	TRBV6-1	TGTGCCAGCAGTACCCGGCGGGAGGGCCGAGATACGCAGTATTTT	CASSTRREGRDTQYF
.	TRBJ1-2	.	TRBV6-1	TGTGCCAGCAGTGAAGCTTCGGGGTCTGGCTACACCTTC	CASSEASGSGYTF
TRBD2	TRBJ2-3	.	TRBV2	TGTGCCAGCAACGGACTAGCGGGGACTACAAGCACAGATACGCAATATTTT	CASNGLAGTTSTDTQYF
TRBD1	TRBJ2-7	once	TRBV9	TGTGCCAGCAGTGCACAGGGGCACTCCTACGAGCAGTACTTC	CASSAQGHSYEQYF
.	TRBJ1-2	.	TRBV6-5	TGTGCCAGCAGTTACTCGGGTAGGGGAATCTATGGCTACACCTTC	CASSYSGRGIYGYTF
TRBD1	TRBJ1-5	.	TRBV30	TGTGCCTGGAGAGCCGGGACAGGGGGTGGACAGCCCCAGCATTTT	CAWRAGTGGGQPQHF
.	TRBJ2-7	.	TRBV11-3	TGTGCCAGCAGCCTAGACCAGGGCTACGAGCAGTACTTC	CASSLDQGYEQYF
TRBD2	TRBJ2-1	.	TRBV5-1	TGCGCCAGCAGCTTGGTTGTGGGTCGGGGGGGTGAGCAGTTCTTC	CASSLVVGRGGEQFF
.	TRBJ1-1	once	TRBV4-1	TGCGCCAGCAGCCGACAGGTACAGGGAGTAGCTTTCTTT	CASSRQVQGVAFF
.	TRBJ1-4	.	TRBV7-9	TGTGCCAGCAGCTTAGCGGGCGGGAATGAAAAACTGTTTTTT	CASSLAGGNEKLFF
TRBD1	TRBJ1-6	.	TRBV15	TGTGCCACCAGCAGAGAACGGGACAGCCTTGGTTCACCCCTCCACTTT	CATSRERDSLGSPLHF
TRBD2	TRBJ2-3	.	TRBV5-1	TGCGCCAGCAGCTTGGGGTCCGGGACTAGCGGGAGGACAGATACGCAGTATTTT	CASSLGSGTSGRTDTQYF
.	TRBJ2-5	.	TRBV5-1	TGCGCCAGCAGCTTACTAGGTGTAGCAGAGACCCAGTACTTC	CASSLLGVAETQYF
.	TRBJ1-4	.	TRBV10-3	TGTGCCATCAGTGAGTCGGACCGGGACATAGGGGAAAAACTGTTTTTT	CAISESDRDIGEKLFF
.	TRBJ1-3	.	TRBV28	TGTGCCACCCAAAGTGGGGGACACTCTGGAAACACCATATATTTT	CATQSGGHSGNTIYF
TRBD1	TRBJ2-7	.	TRBV27	TGTGCCAGCAGTTTATCCGGGACAGGGGGCGGAAGGACCTACGAGCAGTACTTC	CASSLSGTGGGRTYEQYF
.	TRBJ2-2	.	TRBV5-1	TGCGCCAGCAGCTTTCAGGGAGGGGAGCTGTTTTTT	CASSFQGGELFF
.	TRBJ1-2	.	TRBV27	TGTGCCAGCAGTTTTTCCGGCTATGGCTACACCTTC	CASSFSGYGYTF
.	TRBJ2-5	.	TRBV5-1	TGCGCCAGCAGCCCGGGGGTCGGAAGGCAGTCTCAAGAGACCCAGTACTTC	CASSPGVGRQSQETQYF
TRBD2	TRBJ2-1	.	TRBV6-1	TGTGCCAGCAGTGAAGCGCGGGGGGCAGGCGAGCAGTTCTTC	CASSEARGAGEQFF
.	TRBJ1-4	.	TRBV4-1	TGCGCCAGCAGCCAAGAAAGGGGCAGGGATGAAAAACTGTTTTTT	CASSQERGRDEKLFF
.	TRBJ1-1	.	TRBV9	TGTGCCAGCAGCGTAGCCATGAACACTGAAGCTTTCTTT	CASSVAMNTEAFF
TRBD2	TRBJ2-3	.	TRBV30	TGTGCCTGGAGTGCTAGGACGGGAGGTAGGACAGATACGCAGTATTTT	CAWSARTGGRTDTQYF
.	TRBJ1-4	.	TRBV7-6	TGTGCCAGCAGCCTACGAACAGGGAATAATGAAAAACTGTTTTTT	CASSLRTGNNEKLFF